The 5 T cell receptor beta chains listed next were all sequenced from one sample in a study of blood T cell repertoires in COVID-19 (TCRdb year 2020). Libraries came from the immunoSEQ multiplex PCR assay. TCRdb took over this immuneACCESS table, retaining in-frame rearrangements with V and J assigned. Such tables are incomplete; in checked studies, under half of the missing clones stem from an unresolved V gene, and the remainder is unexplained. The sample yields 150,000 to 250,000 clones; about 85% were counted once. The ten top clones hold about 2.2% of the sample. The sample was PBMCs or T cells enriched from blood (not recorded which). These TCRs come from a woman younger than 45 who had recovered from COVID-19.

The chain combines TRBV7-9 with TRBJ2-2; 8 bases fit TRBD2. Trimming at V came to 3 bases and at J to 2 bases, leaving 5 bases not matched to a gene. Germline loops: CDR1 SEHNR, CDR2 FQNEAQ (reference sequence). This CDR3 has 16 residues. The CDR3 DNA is TGTGCCAGCAGCTTTCGCGGGGGGAAAAACACCGGGGAGCTGTTTTTT. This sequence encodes CASSFRGGKNTGELFF.

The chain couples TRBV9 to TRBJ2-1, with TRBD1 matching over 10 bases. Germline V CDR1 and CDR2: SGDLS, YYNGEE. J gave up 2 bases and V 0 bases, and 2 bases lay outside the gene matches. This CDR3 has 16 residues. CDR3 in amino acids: CASSVAGTGAYNEQFF. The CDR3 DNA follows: TGTGCCAGCAGCGTAGCTGGGACAGGGGCCTACAATGAGCAGTTCTTC.

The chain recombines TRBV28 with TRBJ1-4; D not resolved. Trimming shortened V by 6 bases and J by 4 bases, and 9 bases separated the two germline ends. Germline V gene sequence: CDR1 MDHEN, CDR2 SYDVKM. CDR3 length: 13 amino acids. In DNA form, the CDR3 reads TGTGCCAGCAGGGCGGAACATAATGAAAAACTGTTTTTT. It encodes CASRAEHNEKLFF. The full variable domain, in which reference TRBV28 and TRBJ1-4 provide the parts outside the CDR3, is DVKVTQSSRYLVKRTGEKVFLECVQDMDHENMFWYRQDPGLGLRLIYFSYDVKMKEKGDIPEGYSVSREKKERFSLILESASTNQTSMYLCASRAEHNEKLFFGSGTQLSVL.

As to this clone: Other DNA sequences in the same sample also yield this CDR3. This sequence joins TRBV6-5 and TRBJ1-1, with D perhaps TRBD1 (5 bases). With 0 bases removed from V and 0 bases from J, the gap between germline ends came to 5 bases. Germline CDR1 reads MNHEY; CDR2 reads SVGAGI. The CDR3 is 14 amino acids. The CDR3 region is CASSYSGVNTEAFF. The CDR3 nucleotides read TGTGCCAGCAGTTACTCAGGGGTGAACACTGAAGCTTTCTTT.

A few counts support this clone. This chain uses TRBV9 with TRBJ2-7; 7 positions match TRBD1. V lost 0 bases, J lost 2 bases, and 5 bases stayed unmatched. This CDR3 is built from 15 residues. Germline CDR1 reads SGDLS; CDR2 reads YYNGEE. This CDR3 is CASSVGPGQPYEQYF. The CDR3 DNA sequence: TGTGCCAGCAGCGTAGGCCCGGGACAGCCCTACGAGCAGTACTTC.